Described below is a single TCR beta chain sequence and its context. Its target is not known. The data originate from a study of shared clonotypes between healthy human individuals. Study results and caveats: Sequencing of the sorted subsets was shown by rarefaction to be incomplete despite large depth.

Sequenced by immunoSEQ multiplex PCR; TCRdb stores in-frame clones only, minus some. The data contain over 2 million clones, roughly 95% of them singletons. The CDR3 is 15 residues long. The V end was cut by 5 bases, the J end by 0 bases, with 13 bases between. CDR1 and CDR2 from the germline V gene are MNHEY and SVGAGI. The sample consisted of naive CD4+ T cells sorted from blood. Specified subset: CD45RA+ positively selected. This receptor was taken from a man aged 18 to 30 in good health. This chain connects TRBV6-5 to TRBJ1-1; D not certain. In DNA, the CDR3 is TGTGCCAGCAGTAAATCGGACGGCATGAACACTGAAGCTTTCTTT. It translates to CASSKSDGMNTEAFF.